The clone carrying this TCR beta chain was observed a handful of times. No antigen is known for it. Together with a sample-barcoded 5' primer, a J-beta primer mix was included in a second PCR lasting about 7 to 11 cycles. TCRdb independently ran MiXCR on the 5' RACE reads; one entry per CDR3 protein. Seen here are about 290,000 distinct CDR3 sequences, 27% observed once, and the top ten hold 29%. This specimen comes from a study of blood T cells in healthy people across ages. Notes on the study in general: No conclusive comparison of naive versus antigen-experienced cells was possible with unsorted PBMCs.

The sequenced sample was blood. The sequence was collected from a woman in her seventies in good health.

The CDR3 DNA sequence: TGTGCCAGCAACGGGCCAGGGGGCTCCTACGAGCAGTACTTC. Encoded protein: CASNGPGGSYEQYF. The V gene is TRBV7-2, the J gene TRBJ2-7; 7 bases line up with TRBD1. The length of the CDR3 is 14 residues. Per the germline V gene, CDR1 is SGHTA and CDR2 is FQGNSA. The ends lost 7 bases at V and 0 bases at J; junction bases unmatched: 6.